The rows below give T cell receptor beta chains drawn from one sample of a study of OX40 agonist ivuxolimab in advanced cancers. Data came from immunoSEQ multiplex PCR; TCRdb stores just in-frame clones and leaves some out. Of tens of thousands of clones detected, over 75% appear once; the ten largest clones hold approximately 0.26%. Sequencing used CD4+ or CD8+ T cells sorted from blood, obtained in a trial of the OX40 agonist ivuxolimab. The receptors come from an adult with an advanced solid tumor such as melanoma, head and neck, liver or kidney cancer. CDR3s include the opening cysteine and the closing phenylalanine or tryptophan. D genes are given only for firm matches. Expanded clones are given a class, and other clones once, few, many or no size at all.

len	v_gene	j_gene	abundance	d_gene	CDR3aa	CDR3nt
13	TRBV13	TRBJ2-7	NA	TRBD2	CASSQFGGVEQYF	TGTGCCAGCAGCCAGTTTGGGGGGGTAGAGCAGTACTTC
11	TRBV6-5	TRBJ2-7	NA	NA	CASSYRYEQYF	TGTGCCAGCAGTTACCGGTACGAGCAGTACTTC
16	TRBV9	TRBJ1-6	NA	NA	CASSPTPGSTNSPLHF	TGTGCCAGCAGCCCCACCCCAGGGTCGACGAATTCACCCCTCCACTTT
13	TRBV14	TRBJ2-1	NA	TRBD2	CASSQIGGGEQFF	TGTGCCAGCAGCCAAATCGGGGGAGGGGAGCAGTTCTTC
15	TRBV5-5	TRBJ2-7	NA	TRBD2	CASASWGLVSSEQYF	TGTGCCAGCGCTTCCTGGGGACTAGTCTCCTCCGAGCAGTACTTC
15	TRBV19	TRBJ2-1	NA	TRBD1	CASSTGGRAYNEQFF	TGTGCCAGTAGTACAGGGGGCCGCGCCTACAATGAGCAGTTCTTC
15	TRBV5-1	TRBJ2-2	NA	TRBD1	CASRQQGVLTGELFF	TGCGCCAGCAGACAACAGGGGGTTTTAACCGGGGAGCTGTTTTTT
15	TRBV9	TRBJ2-5	NA	NA	CASSVGAEGEETQYF	TGTGCCAGCAGCGTTGGCGCGGAGGGGGAAGAGACCCAGTACTTC
17	TRBV19	TRBJ1-5	NA	TRBD1	CASSIGQGANSNQPQHF	TGTGCCAGCAGTATTGGACAGGGCGCAAATAGCAATCAGCCCCAGCATTTT
17	TRBV19	TRBJ2-1	NA	TRBD1	CATPHGGQTSSYNEQFF	TGTGCCACTCCCCATGGGGGACAGACGAGCTCCTACAATGAGCAGTTCTTC
13	TRBV5-5	TRBJ2-7	NA	NA	CASSLDKIGVKYF	TGTGCCAGCAGTTTAGACAAGATCGGGGTGAAGTACTTC
13	TRBV7-2	TRBJ1-1	NA	TRBD1	CASSSQGGTEAFF	TGTGCCAGCAGCAGTCAGGGGGGGACTGAAGCTTTCTTT
15	TRBV5-1	TRBJ2-2	NA	TRBD1	CASSLTGGNTGELFF	TGCGCCAGCAGCTTGACAGGGGGGAACACCGGGGAGCTGTTTTTT
17	TRBV27	TRBJ2-1	NA	NA	CASTLMGGASSYNEQFF	TGTGCCAGCACCCTCATGGGGGGGGCCAGCTCCTACAATGAGCAGTTCTTC
17	TRBV18	TRBJ1-1	NA	TRBD1	CASSQLPGTGGDTEAFF	TGTGCCAGCTCCCAGCTGCCCGGGACAGGGGGGGACACTGAAGCTTTCTTT
16	TRBV15	TRBJ2-7	NA	TRBD2	CATSGGTSSGGYEQYF	TGTGCCACCAGCGGCGGGACCTCTAGCGGGGGTTACGAGCAGTACTTC
15	TRBV9	TRBJ1-2	NA	NA	CASSVGPGMAYGYTF	TGTGCCAGCAGCGTGGGGCCGGGAATGGCCTATGGCTACACCTTC
13	TRBV5-1	TRBJ2-5	NA	NA	CASRSGVLETQYF	TGCGCCAGCAGGTCAGGGGTATTGGAGACCCAGTACTTC
14	TRBV2	TRBJ1-4	NA	TRBD1	CASSEDRFNEKLFF	TGTGCCAGCAGTGAGGACAGGTTTAATGAAAAACTGTTTTTT
14	TRBV29-1	TRBJ1-2	NA	TRBD1	CSVDLLKTGSGYTF	TGCAGCGTTGATCTTCTGAAGACAGGGTCGGGCTACACCTTC
11	TRBV7-2	TRBJ1-3	NA	NA	CASSDGNTIYF	TGTGCCAGCAGCGACGGAAACACCATATATTTT
14	TRBV19	TRBJ2-7	NA	TRBD1	CASSISSRGWEQYF	TGTGCCAGTAGTATTTCTTCCAGGGGGTGGGAGCAGTACTTC
16	TRBV19	TRBJ2-1	NA	TRBD2	CASISPNAGGGGEQFF	TGTGCCAGTATCTCCCCGAACGCGGGGGGCGGAGGTGAGCAGTTCTTC
17	TRBV11-2	TRBJ1-3	NA	NA	CASSLSGTGNSGNTIYF	TGTGCCAGCAGCTTATCCGGGACGGGGAACTCTGGAAACACCATATATTTT
13	TRBV7-3	TRBJ2-5	NA	TRBD2	CASSLRGGETQYF	TGTGCCAGCAGCTTAAGGGGGGGTGAGACCCAGTACTTC
14	TRBV5-6	TRBJ1-4	NA	NA	CASSFPGRGEKLFF	TGTGCCAGCAGCTTCCCAGGACGGGGGGAAAAACTGTTTTTT
11	TRBV6-5	TRBJ1-1	NA	NA	CATTSVTEAFF	TGTGCCACTACCTCGGTCACTGAAGCTTTCTTT
18	TRBV27	TRBJ2-5	NA	TRBD2	CASSRSGTSGGQVETQYF	TGTGCCAGCAGTCGTTCCGGGACTAGCGGGGGGCAGGTGGAGACCCAGTACTTC
16	TRBV7-6	TRBJ2-3	NA	NA	CASSLASPRGADTQYF	TGTGCCAGCAGCTTAGCGAGTCCCAGGGGTGCAGATACGCAGTATTTT
16	TRBV11-2	TRBJ2-3	NA	TRBD1	CASSLGGQAITDTQYF	TGTGCCAGCAGCTTAGGCGGACAGGCGATAACAGATACGCAGTATTTT
15	TRBV5-1	TRBJ2-2	NA	NA	CASSLALGNTGELFF	TGCGCCAGCAGCTTGGCCCTGGGGAACACCGGGGAGCTGTTTTTT
18	TRBV23-1	TRBJ2-6	NA	TRBD1	CASSHWDRVLSGANVLTF	TGCGCCAGCAGTCACTGGGACAGGGTTCTCTCTGGGGCCAACGTCCTGACTTTC
15	TRBV18	TRBJ2-2	NA	TRBD1	CASSRGQGVTGELFF	TGTGCCAGCTCTCGCGGACAGGGTGTTACCGGGGAGCTGTTTTTT
19	TRBV14	TRBJ2-2	once	TRBD2	CASSQRGLAGGLNTGELFF	TGTGCCAGCAGCCAAAGAGGACTAGCGGGGGGACTGAACACCGGGGAGCTGTTTTTT
14	TRBV6-6	TRBJ1-5	NA	TRBD1	CASGYGRGHQPQHF	TGTGCCAGCGGATACGGGAGGGGGCATCAGCCCCAGCATTTT
15	TRBV7-2	TRBJ2-1	once	NA	CASSLTGSSYNEQFF	TGTGCCAGCAGCTTAACAGGGAGCTCCTACAATGAGCAGTTCTTC
15	TRBV9	TRBJ2-5	NA	NA	CASSVAGGHQETQYF	TGTGCCAGCAGCGTAGCGGGGGGCCACCAAGAGACCCAGTACTTC
14	TRBV6-5	TRBJ2-5	NA	NA	CASSYGLRAETQYF	TGTGCCAGCAGTTACGGACTCAGGGCGGAGACCCAGTACTTC